Described below is a single T cell receptor (beta chain) sequence and its context. This entry belongs to a study of blood T cell repertoires in COVID-19. Study details: Some COVID-19 samples were acute and others convalescent; all came from the United States, Italy and Spain.

Data came from immunoSEQ multiplex PCR; TCRdb stores just in-frame clones and leaves some out. The data contain about 200,000 clones, around 82% of them singletons. Participants, about 18 to 90 years old, spanned approximately 25 US areas. Participant-given clinical history determined each cohort assignment. Cohort 3 recovery required two negative PCRs, clearance, or symptom resolution. Material for sequencing was PBMCs or T cells enriched from blood (not recorded which). This TCR was sampled from a man aged 40-55 years who had recovered from COVID-19.

The CDR3 reads CASSIAPPYAENTDTQYF. The CDR3 nucleotides are TGTGCCAGTAGTATAGCCCCACCGTACGCGGAAAACACAGATACGCAGTATTTT. The V and J genes are TRBV19 and TRBJ2-3; D is ambiguous. The germline V and J ends were trimmed by 1 base and 2 bases, with 19 bases remaining between them. Germline values: CDR1 LNHDA, CDR2 SQIVND (reference sequence). CDR3 length: 18 amino acids.